This T cell receptor beta chain was sequenced in a study of blood T cell repertoires in COVID-19. About the study: Collection of acute and convalescent COVID-19 samples took place in the United States, Italy and Spain. PBMCs, B-cell-depleted T cells, or T cells provided the cDNA or gDNA that made up the material.

The germline CDR1 and CDR2 sequences are LNHDA and SQIVND (reference sequence). V shed 2 bases, J shed 3 bases, and the junction held 10 bases outside the gene matches. The CDR3 totals 17 residues. The protocol was immunoSEQ multiplex PCR, while the TCRdb copy is restricted to in-frame clones and leaves out a portion. Seen here are roughly 67,000 clones, roughly 83% observed once, and the top ten hold 5.5% to 7.5%. This TCR derives from a woman aged 55-70 years with acute or convalescent COVID-19. V gene TRBV19 combines with J gene TRBJ1-1; 9 nucleotides align to TRBD1. Sequences were obtained from peripheral blood. CDR3 residues: CASSIRYGRDRDTEAFF. CDR3 bases: TGTGCCAGTAGTATACGATACGGTCGGGACAGGGACACTGAAGCTTTCTTT.